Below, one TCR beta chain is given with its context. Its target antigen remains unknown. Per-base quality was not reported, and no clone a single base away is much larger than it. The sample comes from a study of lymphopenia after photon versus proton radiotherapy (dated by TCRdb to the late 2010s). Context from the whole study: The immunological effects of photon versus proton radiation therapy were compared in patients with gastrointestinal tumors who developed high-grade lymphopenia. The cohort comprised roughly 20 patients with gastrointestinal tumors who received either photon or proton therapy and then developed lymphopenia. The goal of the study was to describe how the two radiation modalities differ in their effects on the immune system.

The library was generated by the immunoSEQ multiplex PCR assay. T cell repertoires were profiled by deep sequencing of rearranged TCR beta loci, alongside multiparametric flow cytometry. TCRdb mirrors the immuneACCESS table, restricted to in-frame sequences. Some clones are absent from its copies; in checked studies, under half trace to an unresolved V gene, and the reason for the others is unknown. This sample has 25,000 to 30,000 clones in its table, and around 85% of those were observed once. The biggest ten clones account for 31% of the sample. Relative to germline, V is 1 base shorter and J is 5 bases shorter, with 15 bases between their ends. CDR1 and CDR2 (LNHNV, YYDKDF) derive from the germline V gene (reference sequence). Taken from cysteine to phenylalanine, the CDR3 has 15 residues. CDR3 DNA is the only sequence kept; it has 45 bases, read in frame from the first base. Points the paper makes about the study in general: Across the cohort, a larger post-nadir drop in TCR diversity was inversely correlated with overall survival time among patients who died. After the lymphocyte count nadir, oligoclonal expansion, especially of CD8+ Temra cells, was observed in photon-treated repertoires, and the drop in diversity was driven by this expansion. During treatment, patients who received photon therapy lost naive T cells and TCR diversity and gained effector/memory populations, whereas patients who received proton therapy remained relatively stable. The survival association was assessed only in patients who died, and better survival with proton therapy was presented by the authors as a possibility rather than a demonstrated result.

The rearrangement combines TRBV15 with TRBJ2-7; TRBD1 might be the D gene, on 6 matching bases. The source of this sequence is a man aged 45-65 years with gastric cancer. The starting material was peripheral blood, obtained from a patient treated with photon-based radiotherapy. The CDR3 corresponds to CATSRAGQGIHEQYF. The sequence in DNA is TGTGCCACCAGCAGAGCTGGGCAGGGGATCCACGAGCAGTACTTC.